This is a list of T cell receptor beta chains from one sample in a study of T-cell memory formation after mild COVID-19. Each CDR3 protein gets one entry after TCRdb re-called the 5' RACE reads with MiXCR. The data hold fewer than 300,000 distinct CDR3 sequences, with over 15% observed a single time. The source material was PBMCs or a T cell subset sorted from them (not recorded which). The receptors derive from a man between 18 and 35 years old who had mild COVID-19 (a few samples of this study predate the infection). Cell type and time point are not known. CDR3s include the opening cysteine and the closing phenylalanine or tryptophan. Fields, in order: V gene, clone size, J gene, D gene, CDR3 protein, CDR3 DNA. A D gene is named only where the DNA matches it firmly. Not all rows give a size; the values are once, few, many and, for expanded clones, a class.

>TRBV7-3|few|TRBJ2-1|-
CASSPVGDHEQFF
TGTGCCAGCAGCCCAGTAGGAGATCATGAGCAGTTCTTC
>TRBV18|-|TRBJ1-6|TRBD1
CASSPDRAGAPLHF
TGTGCCAGCTCACCAGACAGGGCAGGCGCACCCCTCCACTTT
>TRBV18|-|TRBJ1-3|TRBD1
CASSGTGVPLSGNTIYF
TGTGCCAGCTCCGGGACAGGTGTACCTCTCTCTGGAAACACCATATATTTT
>TRBV2|few|TRBJ2-1|-
CASGGTFLNEQFF
TGTGCCAGCGGCGGGACTTTTCTCAATGAGCAGTTCTTC
>TRBV12-3/TRBV12-4|many|TRBJ1-1|-
CASILGTAKNTEAFF
TGTGCCAGCATCCTGGGAACAGCAAAGAACACTGAAGCTTTCTTT
>TRBV4-1|-|TRBJ2-7|-
CASSPQGRHVDEQYF
TGCGCCAGCAGCCCACAGGGGAGGCATGTGGACGAGCAGTACTTC
>TRBV6-5|-|TRBJ1-6|-
CASSYLRDNSPLHF
TGTGCCAGCAGTTACTTGAGGGATAATTCACCCCTCCACTTT
>TRBV7-9|-|TRBJ1-4|-
CASSLDPRAIKLFF
TGTGCCAGCAGCTTAGATCCAAGGGCCATAAAACTGTTTTTT
>TRBV7-2|few|TRBJ1-2|-
CASSLDYGTNTF
TGTGCCAGCAGCTTAGACTACGGGACAAACACCTTC
>TRBV7-9|few|TRBJ2-3|-
CASSIIAPTQYF
TGTGCCAGCAGCATAATAGCGCCAACGCAGTATTTT
>TRBV4-3|-|TRBJ2-7|TRBD2
CASSQDLAGGDYEQYF
TGCGCCAGCAGCCAAGATTTGGCGGGGGGAGACTACGAGCAGTACTTC
>TRBV5-4|-|TRBJ1-3|TRBD1
CAGSLRQGVSGNTIYF
TGTGCCGGCAGCCTAAGACAGGGTGTATCTGGAAACACCATATATTTT
>TRBV7-3|few|TRBJ2-3|-
CASSSPLRDTQYF
TGTGCCAGCAGCTCCCCATTACGCGATACGCAGTATTTT
>TRBV19|few|TRBJ2-2|-
CASSIVAGVGTGELFF
TGTGCCAGTAGTATAGTAGCCGGGGTGGGCACCGGGGAGCTGTTTTTT
>TRBV7-2|many|TRBJ2-1|TRBD2
CASSFSGGAFGNEQFF
TGTGCCAGCAGCTTTAGCGGGGGGGCCTTCGGGAATGAGCAGTTCTTC